Given below is one T cell receptor beta chain in context. The V gene's germline CDR1 is SGHRS and CDR2 YFSETQ. The V end lost 0 bases, the J end lost 1 base, and 7 bases lay between the germline ends. The CDR3 covers 14 residues. The protocol was immunoSEQ multiplex PCR, while the TCRdb copy is restricted to in-frame clones and leaves out a portion. The repertoire holds some 150,000 clones, with 81% as singletons. This sample is drawn from a study of blood T cell repertoires in COVID-19. Across the study: Samples representing acute and convalescent COVID-19 were sourced from the United States, Italy and Spain.

The sample taken for sequencing was peripheral blood. The chain has TRBV5-1 and TRBJ1-1; D uncertain. The TCR originated in a woman aged 55-70 years with active or convalescent COVID-19. In DNA, the CDR3 is TGCGCCAGCAGCTTGGTCCCATGGAACACTGAAGCTTTCTTT. This sequence encodes CASSLVPWNTEAFF.